These 8 T cell receptor beta chains were sequenced from one sample in a study of a mutant IDH1 vaccine in newly diagnosed glioma. These receptors have no known antigen. Method: immunoSEQ multiplex PCR; TCRdb's copy keeps in-frame clones and lacks some. The sample holds roughly 74,000 clones, roughly 85% seen once. The sample's time point: week 23, last vaccination. Every vaccination contained 300 ug of the mutant IDH1 20-mer peptide and was paired with topical imiquimod. The sample in question was PBMCs, obtained from a glioma patient whose treatment included an IDH1 peptide vaccine. These TCRs come from a woman in her forties or fifties with glioma.

The genes are TRBV7-9 and TRBJ1-1; TRBD1 matches at 10 bases. Germline CDR1 reads SEHNR; CDR2 reads FQNEAQ (reference sequence). The CDR3 is made up of 16 amino acids. Losses at the gene ends were 5 bases for V and 0 bases for J; bases not matched to a gene: 6. CDR3 residues: CASSADRGVLNTEAFF. CDR3 sequence (DNA): TGTGCCAGCAGCGCGGACAGGGGGGTCCTGAACACTGAAGCTTTCTTT.

To note about this clone: The sample contains more than one DNA sequence encoding this CDR3. The genes are TRBV6-5 and TRBJ2-1; D is uncertain. CDR1 and CDR2 (germline): MNHEY, SVGAGI. The V end was cut by 0 bases, the J end by 0 bases, with 6 bases between. The CDR3 runs to 15 residues. CDR3 bases: TGTGCCAGCAGTTACTCCTTATCCTCCTACAATGAGCAGTTCTTC. This gives the protein CASSYSLSSYNEQFF.

The chain combines TRBV4-1 with TRBJ1-2, with TRBD1 matching 11 bases. The V gene end was trimmed by 0 bases and the J gene end by 6 bases; junction bases not matched to a gene: 6. The germline V gene has CDR1 MGHRA and CDR2 YSYEKL. This CDR3 comprises 16 residues. CDR3 region: CASSQDPRTGGNGYTF. CDR3 DNA sequence: TGCGCCAGCAGCCAAGATCCCAGGACAGGGGGCAATGGCTACACCTTC.

J is TRBJ2-2 and V is TRBV6-1; 9 nucleotides match TRBD2. V was clipped by 2 bases and J by 6 bases; unmatched bases: 4. The germline gives CDR1 MNHNS, CDR2 SASEGT. The CDR3 consists of 15 residues. CDR3 sequence (DNA): TGTGCCAGCAGTGAATTAGCGGGAGTCGCCGGGGAGCTGTTTTTT. Translation: CASSELAGVAGELFF.

This clone was seen just once. The junction departs from the called germline gene at one end, perhaps through a read error. This chain uses TRBV7-6 with TRBJ2-5; no firm D call. From germline, CDR1 is SGHVS and CDR2 FNYEAQ. The CDR3 contains 14 residues. CDR3 in amino acids: CASSLETGQGTQYF. In DNA, the CDR3 is TGTGCCAGCAGCTTAGAAACCGGGCAAGGGACCCAGTACTTC. The whole variable domain, remainder taken from reference TRBV7-6 and TRBJ2-5, is GAGVSQSPRYKVTKRGQDVALRCDPISGHVSLYWYRQALGQGPEFLTYFNYEAQQDKSGLPNDRFSAERPEGSISTLTIQRTEQRDSAMYRCASSLETGQGTQYFGPGTRLLVL.

The chain recombines TRBV28 with TRBJ2-3, with unresolved D. The CDR3 loop spans 13 amino acids. V was clipped by 7 bases and J by 3 bases, with 11 bases between them. Germline V gene data show CDR1 as MDHEN and CDR2 as SYDVKM. Here the CDR3 DNA reads TGTGCCAGCAACCCCGGTCAGACAGATACGCAGTATTTT. As protein: CASNPGQTDTQYF.

J is TRBJ1-3 and V is TRBV16; D possibly corresponds to TRBD1 (6 bases). The CDR3 is 16 residues long. The germline V gene has CDR1 KGHSY and CDR2 FQNENV. Trimming removed 4 bases from V and 4 bases from J, with 17 bases in between. The CDR3 loop is CASSRRSGGSGNTIYF. As DNA, the CDR3 is TGTGCCAGCAGCCGGCGGAGCGGGGGCTCAGGAAACACCATATATTTT.

This clone has a single count. V is TRBV15 and J is TRBJ1-1; the D gene is possibly TRBD1 (6 bases). Germline CDR1 LNHNV, CDR2 YYDKDF (reference sequence). The length of the CDR3 is 13 residues. Trimming cost V 11 bases and J 2 bases, with 15 bases left between them. This CDR3 is CAVQGHRNTEAFF. The CDR3 nucleotides read TGTGCCGTCCAGGGGCATAGAAACACTGAAGCTTTCTTT.